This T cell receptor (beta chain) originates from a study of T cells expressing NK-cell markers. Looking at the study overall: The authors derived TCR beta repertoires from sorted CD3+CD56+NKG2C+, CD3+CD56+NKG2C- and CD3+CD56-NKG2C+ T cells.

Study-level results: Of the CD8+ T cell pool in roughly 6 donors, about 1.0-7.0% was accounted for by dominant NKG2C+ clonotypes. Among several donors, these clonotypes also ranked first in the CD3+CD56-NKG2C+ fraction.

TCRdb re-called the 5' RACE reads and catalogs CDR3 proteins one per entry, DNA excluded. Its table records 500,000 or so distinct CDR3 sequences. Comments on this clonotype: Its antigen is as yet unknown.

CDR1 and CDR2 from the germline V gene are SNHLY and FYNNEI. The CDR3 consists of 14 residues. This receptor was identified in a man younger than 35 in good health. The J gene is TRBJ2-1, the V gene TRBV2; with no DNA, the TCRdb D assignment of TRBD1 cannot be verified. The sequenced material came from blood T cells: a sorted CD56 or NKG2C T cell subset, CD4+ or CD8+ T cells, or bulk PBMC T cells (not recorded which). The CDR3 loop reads CASRGMTQGPEQFF.